The present entry profiles one T cell receptor (beta chain) with its context. Antigen: not known. The data are from a study of OX40 agonist ivuxolimab in advanced cancers. Study-level points and caveats: Averaged across samples, CD8+ T cells carried more expanded clones than CD4+ did. Among the lowest peripheral clonal expansion occurred in 0.1-3.0 mg/kg partial responders.

The CDR3 loop spans 15 amino acids. Germline CDR1 reads SEHNR; CDR2 reads FQNEAQ (reference sequence). Trimming removed 1 base at V and 4 bases at J, with 13 bases between. The repertoire was sequenced with immunoSEQ multiplex PCR; TCRdb's copy has only in-frame clones and lacks some. The sample comprises 60,000 to 75,000 clones, roughly nine tenths of which are singletons, and approximately 15% rests with the top ten. The V gene is TRBV7-9, the J gene TRBJ1-2; D unresolved. The sample was CD4+ or CD8+ T cells sorted from blood, taken in a trial of the OX40 agonist ivuxolimab. The sequence derives from an adult with an advanced solid tumor such as melanoma, head and neck, liver or kidney cancer. The CDR3: CASSLETDVLYGYTF. The CDR3 DNA sequence: TGTGCCAGCAGCTTAGAGACGGATGTACTCTATGGCTACACCTTC.